The source of this T cell receptor beta chain is a study of cytomegalovirus exposure and HLA in healthy donors. Study results and caveats: Around 160 TCR beta chains were listed as cytomegalovirus-associated. A prior analysis recorded that most TCR beta V segments were productive about 87% or about 30% of the time. By a later analysis, the bulk of CMV-associated TCR beta chains appeared HLA-restricted.

This PCR relied on a set of 60 Vbeta primers and 13 Jbeta primers. Authors' processing steps: Later reanalysis found around 80 million unique TCR beta chains, about 11 million of them shared. Sequencing was performed with immunoSEQ multiplex PCR; in TCRdb, only in-frame clones are kept and a portion is missing. Clone size and the V and J calls come from that table; the DNA yielded D and trimming. The sample lists approximately 160,000 clones, approximately 80% seen once, with 4.5% in the top ten. Germline V gives CDR1 LGHNA, CDR2 YSLEER. Between the trimmed V and J ends, which lost 0 bases and 2 bases, there was a span of 17 bases. The CDR3 is 17 amino acids. As for this clone: Its antigen is still unknown.

Specimen: PBMCs. The chain recombines TRBV4-3 with TRBJ2-7; no definite D call. This TCR came from a woman between 45 and 65 years old in good health and CMV-seropositive. The CDR3 nucleotides read TGCGCCAGCAGCCAAGATAGCCCCCACACCCGGACCTACGAGCAGTACTTC. Protein product: CASSQDSPHTRTYEQYF.